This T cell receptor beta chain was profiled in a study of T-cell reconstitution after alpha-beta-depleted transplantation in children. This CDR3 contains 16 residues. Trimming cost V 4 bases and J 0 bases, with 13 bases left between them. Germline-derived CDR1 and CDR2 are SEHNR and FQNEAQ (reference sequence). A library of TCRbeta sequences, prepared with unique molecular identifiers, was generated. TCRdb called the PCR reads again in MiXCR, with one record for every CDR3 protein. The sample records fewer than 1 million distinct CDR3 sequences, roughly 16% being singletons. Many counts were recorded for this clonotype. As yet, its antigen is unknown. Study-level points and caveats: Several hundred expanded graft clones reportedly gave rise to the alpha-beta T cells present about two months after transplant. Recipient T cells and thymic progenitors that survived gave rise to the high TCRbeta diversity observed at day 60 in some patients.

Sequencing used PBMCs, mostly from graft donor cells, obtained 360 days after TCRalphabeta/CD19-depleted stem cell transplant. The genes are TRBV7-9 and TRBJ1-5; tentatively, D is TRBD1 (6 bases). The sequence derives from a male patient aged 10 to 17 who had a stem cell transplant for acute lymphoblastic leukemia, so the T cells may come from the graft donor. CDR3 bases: TGTGCCAGCAGCTCCATGGGGACACTTAGCAATCAGCCCCAGCATTTT. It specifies CASSSMGTLSNQPQHF.